Listed below are T cell receptor beta chains from one sample, sequenced in a study of CD8 T cells in ankylosing spondylitis. TCRdb reprocessed the 5' RACE reads via MiXCR and lists one record per CDR3 protein. The repertoire holds 500,000 to 650,000 distinct CDR3 sequences, with about 5.7% as singletons. The sequenced sample consisted of blood, either unsorted or a sorted T cell fraction (not recorded which). These receptors all come from a male donor with ankylosing spondylitis. Each CDR3 is given with its conserved first and last residue. Some rows mark clone size as missing; the rest say once, few, many or name a class of expanded clone.

clone size	V gene	J gene	CDR3 protein
many	TRBV3-1	TRBJ2-1	CASSQNLAGSYNEQFF
many	TRBV7-2	TRBJ1-4	CASSLGVGEKLFF
many	TRBV7-9	TRBJ1-2	CASSFRNYGYTF
many	TRBV27	TRBJ2-7	CASSLLGPLFSYEQYF
many	TRBV20-1	TRBJ1-3	CSARRAGNTIYF
many	TRBV28	TRBJ1-1	CASLQAGGYTEAFF
.	TRBV20-1	TRBJ2-3	CSASGGRERTDTQYF
few	TRBV7-2	TRBJ2-7	CASSLGPGGDYEQYF
.	TRBV18	TRBJ2-5	CASSPWRDSKETQYF
many	TRBV28	TRBJ2-7	CASSFAGGGYEQYF
many	TRBV29-1	TRBJ2-7	CSVAGFRDYLYEQYF
many	TRBV9	TRBJ1-1	CASSLQQSNTEAFF
many	TRBV7-6	TRBJ2-4	CASSRAGTGGLNIQYF
many	TRBV5-1	TRBJ2-7	CASGGTGPYEQYF
many	TRBV20-1	TRBJ1-5	CSARSGSGQPQHF
many	TRBV15	TRBJ1-2	CATSGTRDASYGYTF
many	TRBV18	TRBJ2-1	CASSPVARSYNEQFF
many	TRBV7-2	TRBJ2-7	CASSPGLADSYEQYF
many	TRBV18	TRBJ2-2	CASTFWRSNTGELFF
many	TRBV27	TRBJ2-1	CASSLMSKPSYNEQFF
many	TRBV10-3	TRBJ1-2	CAISTNNYGYTF
many	TRBV11-2	TRBJ2-4	CASSSLNSGTIQYF
.	TRBV5-1	TRBJ2-7	CASSLDLFSHEQYF
many	TRBV15	TRBJ2-3	CATSSPGAGFTDTQYF
many	TRBV7-2	TRBJ2-5	CASSLKLQTQYF
many	TRBV7-9	TRBJ2-3	CASSLQTGLDTQYF
many	TRBV20-1	TRBJ1-1	CSASQGVTEAFF
many	TRBV27	TRBJ1-5	CASSLLGSLQPQHF
many	TRBV6-2/TRBV6-3	TRBJ2-7	CASLEQDSSYEQYF
many	TRBV27	TRBJ1-5	CASSFGGHQPQHF
many	TRBV20-1	TRBJ2-1	CSASIPGLGGEQFF
.	TRBV11-2	TRBJ2-1	CASSPTERILGYEDNEQFF
many	TRBV5-1	TRBJ2-7	CASMWGQGFREQYF
many	TRBV7-6	TRBJ2-1	CASSTNPGTSGKNEQFF
many	TRBV20-1	TRBJ2-7	CSAESDRDYEQYF
many	TRBV2	TRBJ1-5	CASSSKRGQPQHF
.	TRBV9	TRBJ1-4	CASIVAGARVNEKLFF
many	TRBV12-3/TRBV12-4	TRBJ2-7	CASSLDWAEKYEQYF
many	TRBV5-4	TRBJ1-2	CASSFEIRTVIPNYGYTF
.	TRBV4-3	TRBJ2-7	CASSQDAGGPGEQYF
many	TRBV28	TRBJ1-1	CASVRADSMNTEAFF
.	TRBV27	TRBJ2-7	CASSPRGRGGFHEQYF
many	TRBV4-3	TRBJ1-4	CASSQDPRTATNEKLFF
.	TRBV9	TRBJ2-5	CASSVVAQWGETQYF
many	TRBV30	TRBJ1-6	CAWSVRAGAFRNSPLHF
few	TRBV18	TRBJ2-5	CASSASKGQQETQYF
.	TRBV27	TRBJ2-1	CASSFKTGGNEQFF
many	TRBV7-2	TRBJ2-7	CASSLSGHLYEQYF
many	TRBV25-1	TRBJ1-2	CASFQNGYTF